One and the same sample provided the 21 T cell receptor beta chains below, sequenced in a study of vaccination and CD4 T cells after COVID-19. Sequenced with the Oncomine TCR Beta short-read assay was DNA taken from cultured CD4+ T cells. TCRdb re-called the PCR reads through MiXCR, storing one row per CDR3 protein. Here the sample spans about 20,000 distinct CDR3 sequences, about 50% being singletons. Regarding treatment: roughly ten-day PBMC culture with coronavirus spike peptide pools or control peptides (ViraFEST assay). These receptors have no identified antigens. Sequencing was performed on CD4+ T cells from blood, cultured in vitro. Receptors were obtained from a human donor who had recovered from COVID-19.

There are a few counts of this clonotype. The chain recombines TRBV20-1 with TRBJ1-1; D is unclear. CDR3 length equals 14 residues. Trimming left V 6 bases short and J 4 bases short, with 18 bases between. Germline assignment: CDR1 DFQATT and CDR2 SNEGSKA (reference sequence). The CDR3 coding sequence is TGCAGTGCCAACGATCCTTTGTGGGGCACTGAAGCTTTCTTT. It is translated as CSANDPLWGTEAFF.

In this sample, this clonotype turned up a few times. The chain carries TRBV7-2 and TRBJ1-2, with TRBD1 identical over 9 bases. CDR1 and CDR2 from the germline V gene are SGHTA and FQGNSA. V was clipped by 4 bases and J by 2 bases; unmatched bases: 8. CDR3 length equals 16 residues. DNA of the CDR3: TGTGCCAGCAGCTCAGCGCCGGGACAGGGAAACTATGGCTACACCTTC. This translates into CASSSAPGQGNYGYTF.

This clonotype was counted between two and nine times. The rearrangement links TRBV20-1 to TRBJ2-7; no definite D call. This CDR3 comprises 12 residues. V shed 6 bases and J shed 5 bases, with 14 bases lying between them. In germline, CDR1 is DFQATT, CDR2 SNEGSKA (reference sequence). The CDR3 region is CSARPPQHEQYF. DNA of the CDR3: TGCAGTGCCCGCCCTCCCCAGCACGAGCAGTACTTC.

This clonotype was detected a few times. V and J are TRBV25-1 and TRBJ2-3; no clear D gene. The CDR3 totals 13 residues. V lost 6 bases and J lost 3, with 10 bases in between. The germline gives CDR1 MGHDK, CDR2 SYGVNS. The CDR3 DNA follows: TGTGCCAGCAGCCCCATGGGGACAGATACGCAGTATTTT. Translated: CASSPMGTDTQYF.

V usage is TRBV20-1 and J usage is TRBJ1-1, with 10 positions matching TRBD1. Trimming removed 2 bases from V and 3 bases from J; junction bases left unmatched: 6. The CDR3 loop spans 15 amino acids. Germline CDR1 reads DFQATT; CDR2 reads SNEGSKA (reference sequence). DNA for the CDR3: TGCAGTGCTAGATCCCTAGGACAGGGGGACACTGAAGCTTTCTTT. Translated, it gives CSARSLGQGDTEAFF.

CDR3 sequence: CASRIGVQGNEQFF. CDR3 in DNA: TGTGCCAGCAGGATAGGGGTTCAGGGCAATGAGCAGTTCTTC. V and J are TRBV7-6 and TRBJ2-1; a weak D match, TRBD1 (5 bases). This CDR3 has 14 amino acids. V lost 6 bases and J lost 6, with 15 bases in between. From germline, CDR1 is SGHVS and CDR2 FNYEAQ.

A few counts support this clonotype. The DNA of the CDR3 is TGTGCCATCAGTGAAAACGCGGGACCCTCTGGCTCTGGGGCCAACGTCCTGACTTTC. Translating it yields CAISENAGPSGSGANVLTF. J is TRBJ2-6 and V is TRBV10-3, with D perhaps TRBD2 (6 bases). Germline CDR1 is ENHRY and CDR2 is SYGVKD. The CDR3 length is 19 residues. V was clipped by 3 bases and J by 0 bases, with 18 bases between them.

V gene TRBV15 combines with J gene TRBJ1-5, with D possibly matching TRBD1 (6 bases). CDR3 size: 14 residues. The germline V and J ends were trimmed by 1 base and 6 bases, with 10 bases remaining between them. Germline CDR1 LNHNV, CDR2 YYDKDF (reference sequence). CDR3 DNA: TGTGCCACCAGCAGAGGGGGGGGCAGTCAGCCCCAGCATTTT. This encodes CATSRGGGSQPQHF. The variable domain in full, completed from reference TRBV15 and TRBJ1-5, reads DAMVIQNPRYQVTQFGKPVTLSCSQTLNHNVMYWYQQKSSQAPKLLFHYYDKDFNNEADTPDNFQSRRPNTSFCFLDIRSPGLGDTAMYLCATSRGGGSQPQHFGDGTRLSIL.

This clonotype was detected only a few times. The chain recombines TRBV7-3 with TRBJ2-6, with no clear D. V was clipped by 2 bases and J by 2 bases, with 7 bases between them. The germline gives CDR1 SGHTA, CDR2 FQGTGA. The CDR3 consists of 15 residues. The DNA for the CDR3 is TGTGCCAGCAGCTTAGGGATAGCTGGGGCCAACGTCCTGACTTTC. Its translation: CASSLGIAGANVLTF.

The chain carries TRBV20-1 and TRBJ2-7; no reliable D call. The CDR3 is 12 amino acids. The V end lost 3 bases, the J end lost 0 bases, and 6 bases lay between the germline ends. CDR1 DFQATT and CDR2 SNEGSKA come from the germline V gene (reference sequence). The CDR3 protein is CSASRGSYEQYF. The CDR3 region has the DNA TGCAGTGCTAGCCGAGGCTCCTACGAGCAGTACTTC.

The chain combines TRBV11-3 with TRBJ1-1, with a tentative D call TRBD1 (6 bases). Between the trimmed V and J ends, which lost 5 bases and 3 bases, there was a span of 13 bases. Germline V gene lookup returns CDR1 SGHNT and CDR2 YENEEA. This CDR3 contains 14 residues. In nucleotides, the CDR3 is TGTGCCAGCAGCGCCCAGGGGTCTGACACTGAAGCTTTCTTT. Translation: CASSAQGSDTEAFF.

This chain joins TRBV27 and TRBJ2-5; D gene ambiguous. CDR1 and CDR2 from the germline V gene are MNHEY and SMNVEV (reference sequence). The length of the CDR3 is 16 residues. V was clipped by 6 bases and J by 5 bases, with 22 bases between them. CDR3 region: CASSRLGATAGETQYF. CDR3 coding DNA: TGTGCCAGCAGCCGGCTCGGCGCGACTGCTGGGGAGACCCAGTACTTC.

V and J are TRBV19 and TRBJ1-1; a weak D match, TRBD1 (5 bases). The CDR3 contains 14 residues. Germline CDR1 and CDR2: LNHDA and SQIVND (reference sequence). V lost 8 bases to trimming and J lost 0 bases, with 13 bases between them. The chain's CDR3 is CASDRDGMNTEAFF. DNA for the CDR3: TGTGCCAGTGACCGGGACGGCATGAACACTGAAGCTTTCTTT.

The chain carries TRBV15 and TRBJ2-2; D remains ambiguous. V lost 0 bases to trimming and J lost 5 bases, with 13 bases between them. The germline V gene has CDR1 LNHNV and CDR2 YYDKDF (reference sequence). The CDR3 length is 16 residues. The CDR3 region is CATSRDTIAVTGELFF. The CDR3, as DNA: TGTGCCACCAGCAGAGATACTATTGCAGTTACCGGGGAGCTGTTTTTT.

This clonotype was seen more than once but under ten times. V gene TRBV7-2 combines with J gene TRBJ1-1; D remains unclear. Germline V gives CDR1 SGHTA, CDR2 FQGNSA. Trimming removed 5 bases at V and 5 bases at J, with 12 bases between. The CDR3 is 13 amino acids. CDR3 amino acids: CASSEGPGTEAFF. The CDR3 coding sequence is TGTGCCAGCAGCGAAGGGCCTGGAACTGAAGCTTTCTTT. The variable domain in full, completed from reference TRBV7-2 and TRBJ1-1, reads GAGVSQSPSNKVTEKGKDVELRCDPISGHTALYWYRQSLGQGLEFLIYFQGNSAPDKSGLPSDRFSAERTGGSVSTLTIQRTQQEDSAVYLCASSEGPGTEAFFGQGTRLTVV.

V gene TRBV29-1 combines with J gene TRBJ1-1, with D maybe TRBD1 (5 bases). This CDR3 has 11 amino acids. Germline V gives CDR1 SQVTM, CDR2 ANQGSEA. V shed 5 bases and J shed 6 bases, with 10 bases lying between them. The CDR3 coding sequence is TGCAGCGTTTCGGGGGACGCTGAAGCTTTCTTT. Protein product: CSVSGDAEAFF. The full variable domain, completed using reference TRBV29-1 and TRBJ1-1, is SAVISQKPSRDICQRGTSLTIQCQVDSQVTMMFWYRQQPGQSLTLIATANQGSEATYESGFVIDKFPISRPNLTFSTLTVSNMSPEDSSIYLCSVSGDAEAFFGQGTRLTVV.

This chain joins TRBV10-3 and TRBJ1-4; D is unclear. The length of the CDR3 is 15 residues. V lost 2 bases, J lost 5 bases, and 12 bases lay in between. Germline assignment: CDR1 ENHRY and CDR2 SYGVKD. In DNA form, the CDR3 reads TGTGCCATCAGTGAGGAAAGCCAGTCAAATGAAAAACTGTTTTTT. Translated, it gives CAISEESQSNEKLFF.

The rearrangement uses TRBV6-2 or TRBV6-3 and TRBJ1-5; unclear D gene. This CDR3 has 16 residues. The germline V and J ends were trimmed by 0 bases and 4 bases, with 13 bases remaining between them. Germline V lookup: CDR1 MNHEY, CDR2 SVGEGT. Here the CDR3 DNA reads TGTGCCAGCAGTTACTCGATTTCGAGGGTTAATCAGCCCCAGCATTTT. This codes for CASSYSISRVNQPQHF.

This chain uses TRBV30 with TRBJ1-5, with 7 bases fitting TRBD1. There are 17 residues in the CDR3. V lost 0 bases, J lost 0 bases, and 8 bases stayed unmatched. CDR1 is GTSNPN, CDR2 SVGIG, per germline (reference sequence). The CDR3 spells CAWSVDRTRYSNQPQHF. The CDR3 DNA reads TGTGCCTGGAGTGTGGACAGGACCCGATATAGCAATCAGCCCCAGCATTTT.

The chain links TRBV5-1 to TRBJ1-1; 8 bases are a match to TRBD1. V lost 5 bases to trimming and J lost 1 base; unmatched junction nucleotides: 4. CDR3 length: 14 amino acids. Germline CDR1 is SGHRS and CDR2 is YFSETQ. CDR3 coding DNA: TGCGCCAGCAGTCTTGACAGGGGGAACACTGAAGCTTTCTTT. This codes for CASSLDRGNTEAFF.

V usage is TRBV2 and J usage is TRBJ1-1, with D perhaps TRBD1 (5 bases). Trimming cost V 2 bases and J 5 bases, with 12 bases left between them. The germline gives CDR1 SNHLY, CDR2 FYNNEI. CDR3 length equals 14 residues. CDR3: CASSEPGRTTEAFF. Here the CDR3 DNA reads TGTGCCAGCAGTGAACCGGGACGGACGACTGAAGCTTTCTTT.